The clone carrying this TCR beta chain has just a few counts. This record comes from a study of cytomegalovirus exposure and HLA in healthy donors. Germline assignment: CDR1 LNHDA and CDR2 SQIVND (reference sequence). The CDR3 spans 16 residues. V lost 5 bases and J lost 5, with 21 bases in between. The PCR employed 60 Vbeta primers together with 13 Jbeta primers. TCRdb keeps only in-frame clones here, not all; method: immunoSEQ multiplex PCR. Among approximately 220,000 clones listed, roughly 80% were seen once. This TCR came from a man aged 35-49 years in good health and CMV-seronegative. The sample taken for sequencing was PBMCs. The chain is built from TRBV19 and TRBJ2-5, with a weak D call TRBD2 (5 bases). CDR3 in DNA: TGTGCCAGTAGTCCCACGGACTCTGTGGGTCGGGAGACCCAGTACTTC. This sequence encodes CASSPTDSVGRETQYF.